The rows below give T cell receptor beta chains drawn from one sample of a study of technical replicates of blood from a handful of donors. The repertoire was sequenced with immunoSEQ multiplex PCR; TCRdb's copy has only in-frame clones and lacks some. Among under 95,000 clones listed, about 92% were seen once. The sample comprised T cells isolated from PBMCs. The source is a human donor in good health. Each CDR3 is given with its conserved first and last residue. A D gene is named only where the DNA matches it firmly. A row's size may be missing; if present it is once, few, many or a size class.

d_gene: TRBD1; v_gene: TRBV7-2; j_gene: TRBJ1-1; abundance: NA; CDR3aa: CASSFYRGLPFF; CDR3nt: TGTGCCAGCAGCTTCTACAGGGGGTTGCCTTTCTTT
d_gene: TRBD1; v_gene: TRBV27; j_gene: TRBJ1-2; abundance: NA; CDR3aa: CASARDRNYGYTF; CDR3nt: TGTGCCAGCGCTAGGGACAGAAACTATGGCTACACCTTC
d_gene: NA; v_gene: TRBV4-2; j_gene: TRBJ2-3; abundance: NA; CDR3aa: CASSLSTRELTDTQYF; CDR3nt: TGTGCCAGCAGCCTATCGACTAGAGAGCTGACAGATACGCAGTATTTT
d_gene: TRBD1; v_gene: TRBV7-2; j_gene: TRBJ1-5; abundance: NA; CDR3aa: CASSEDRGPFSNQPQHF; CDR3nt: TGTGCCAGCAGCGAGGACAGGGGCCCTTTTAGCAATCAGCCCCAGCATTTT
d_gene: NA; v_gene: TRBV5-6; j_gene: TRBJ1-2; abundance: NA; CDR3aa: CASSESSVYGYTF; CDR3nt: TGTGCCAGCAGTGAGAGCAGCGTTTATGGCTACACCTTC
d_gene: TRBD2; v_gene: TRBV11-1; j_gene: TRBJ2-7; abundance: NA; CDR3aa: CASRRGGTGTAEQYF; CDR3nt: TGTGCCAGCAGGCGGGGGGGTACAGGGACCGCCGAGCAGTACTTC
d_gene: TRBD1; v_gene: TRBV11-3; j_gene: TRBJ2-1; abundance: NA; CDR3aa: CASSTWTGNYNEQFF; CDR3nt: TGTGCCAGCAGCACCTGGACAGGGAACTACAATGAGCAGTTCTTC
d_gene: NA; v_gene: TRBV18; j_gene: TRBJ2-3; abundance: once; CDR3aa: CASSLRHPSTDTQYF; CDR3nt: TGTGCCAGCTCACTTCGACATCCTAGCACAGATACGCAGTATTTT
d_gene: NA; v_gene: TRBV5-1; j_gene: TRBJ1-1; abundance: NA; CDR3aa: CASSLYVNTEAFF; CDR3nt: TGCGCCAGCAGCTTGTATGTGAACACTGAAGCTTTCTTT
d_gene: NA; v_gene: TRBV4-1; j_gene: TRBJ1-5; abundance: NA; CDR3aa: CASSQDDNLYQPQHF; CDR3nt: TGCGCCAGCAGCCAAGACGACAACCTCTATCAGCCCCAGCATTTT
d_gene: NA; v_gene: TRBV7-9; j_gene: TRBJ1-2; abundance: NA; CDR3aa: CASSLGTAYGYTF; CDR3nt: TGTGCCAGCAGCTTAGGGACAGCATATGGCTACACCTTC
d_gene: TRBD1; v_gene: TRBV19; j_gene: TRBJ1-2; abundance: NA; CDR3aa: CASRTGTGGDGYTF; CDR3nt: TGTGCCAGTAGGACCGGGACAGGGGGCGATGGCTACACCTTC
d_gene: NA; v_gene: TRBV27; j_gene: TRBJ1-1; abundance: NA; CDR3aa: CASSLGGRTEAFF; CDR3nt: TGTGCCAGCAGTTTAGGAGGGCGCACTGAAGCTTTCTTT
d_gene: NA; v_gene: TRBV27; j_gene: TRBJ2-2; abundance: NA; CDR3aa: CASSLIFAGELFF; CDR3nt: TGTGCCAGCAGTTTAATATTCGCCGGGGAGCTGTTTTTT
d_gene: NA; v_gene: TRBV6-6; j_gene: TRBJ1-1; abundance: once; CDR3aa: CASSYWGRLNTEAFF; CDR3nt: TGTGCCAGCAGTTATTGGGGCAGACTGAACACTGAAGCTTTCTTT
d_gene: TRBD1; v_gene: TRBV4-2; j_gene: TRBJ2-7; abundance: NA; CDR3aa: CASSQGDRTYEQYF; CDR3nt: TGTGCCAGCAGCCAAGGGGACAGAACTTACGAGCAGTACTTC
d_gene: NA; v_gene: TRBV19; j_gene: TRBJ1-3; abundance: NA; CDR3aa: CASRNREVGNTIYF; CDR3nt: TGTGCCAGTAGAAACAGGGAAGTCGGAAACACCATATATTTT
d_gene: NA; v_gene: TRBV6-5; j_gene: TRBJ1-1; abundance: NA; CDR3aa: CASSRGLNTEAFF; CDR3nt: TGTGCCAGTTCCCGGGGTTTGAACACTGAAGCTTTCTTT
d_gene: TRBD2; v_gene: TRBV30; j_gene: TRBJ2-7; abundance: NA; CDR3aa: CAWSPPSGRVYEQYF; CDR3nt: TGTGCCTGGAGTCCACCTAGCGGGAGGGTGTATGAGCAGTACTTC
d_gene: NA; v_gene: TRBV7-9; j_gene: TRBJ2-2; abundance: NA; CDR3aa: CASSLHGGANTGELFF; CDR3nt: TGTGCCAGCAGCCTCCATGGCGGAGCGAACACCGGGGAGCTGTTTTTT
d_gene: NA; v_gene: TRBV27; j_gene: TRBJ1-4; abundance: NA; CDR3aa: CASSPSRGQRSEKLFF; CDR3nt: TGTGCCAGCAGTCCCAGTCGTGGCCAGAGGAGTGAAAAACTGTTTTTT
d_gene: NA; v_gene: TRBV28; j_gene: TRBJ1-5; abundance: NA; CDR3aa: CASDNNQPQHF; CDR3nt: TGTGCCAGCGACAACAATCAGCCCCAGCATTTT
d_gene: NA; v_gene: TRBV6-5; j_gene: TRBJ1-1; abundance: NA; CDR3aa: CASSYWGENTEAFF; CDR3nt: TGTGCCAGCAGTTACTGGGGAGAGAACACTGAAGCTTTCTTT
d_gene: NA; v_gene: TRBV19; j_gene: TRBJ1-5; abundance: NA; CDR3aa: CASSEGVPRFQPQHF; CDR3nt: TGTGCCAGTAGTGAAGGGGTCCCGCGGTTCCAGCCCCAGCATTTT
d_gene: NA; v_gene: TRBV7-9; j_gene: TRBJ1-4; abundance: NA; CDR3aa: CASSFTATNEKLFF; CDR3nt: TGTGCCAGCAGCTTTACAGCAACTAATGAAAAACTGTTTTTT
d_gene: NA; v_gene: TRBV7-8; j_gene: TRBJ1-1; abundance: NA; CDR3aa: CASSLGGGTEAFF; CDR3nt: TGTGCCAGCAGCTTGGGGGGGGGCACTGAAGCTTTCTTT
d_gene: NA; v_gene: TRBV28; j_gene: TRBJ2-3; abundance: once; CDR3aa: CASGTPGVYTDTQYF; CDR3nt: TGTGCCAGCGGGACACCTGGTGTCTACACAGATACGCAGTATTTT
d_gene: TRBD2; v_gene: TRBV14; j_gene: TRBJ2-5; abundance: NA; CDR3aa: CASSGTSGAAQETQYF; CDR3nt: TGTGCCAGCTCCGGGACTAGCGGGGCCGCCCAAGAGACCCAGTACTTC
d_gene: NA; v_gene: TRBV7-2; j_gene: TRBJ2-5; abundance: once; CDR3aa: CASSFKWGVRETQYF; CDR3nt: TGTGCCAGCAGCTTCAAGTGGGGGGTACGGGAGACCCAGTACTTC
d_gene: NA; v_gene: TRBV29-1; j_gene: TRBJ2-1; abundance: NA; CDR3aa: CSVSGERRDEQFF; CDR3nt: TGCAGCGTTTCGGGGGAGAGGCGCGATGAGCAGTTCTTC
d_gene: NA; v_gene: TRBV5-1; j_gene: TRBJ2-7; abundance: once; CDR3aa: CASSLGGAYYEQYF; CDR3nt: TGCGCCAGCAGCTTGGGGGGAGCCTACTACGAGCAGTACTTC